This T cell receptor beta chain was sequenced for a study of blood T cell repertoires in COVID-19 (dated by TCRdb to 2020 to 2021). Describing the broader study: Samples from collaborators originated in the United States, Italy and Spain and spanned both the acute and convalescent phases of COVID-19. The dataset comprised deeply sampled blood TCRbeta repertoires from subjects exposed to, actively infected with, or recovered from COVID-19. Nearly every sample came with metadata listing a de-identified subject ID, COVID-19 status, age in years and sex. The material from the prospective study consisted of cDNA or gDNA derived from T cells, B-cell-depleted T cells, or PBMCs. HLA class I and class II types, where available, came from metadata supplied by the sample provider rather than from assay-based typing. A freely available public database, intended as a resource for researchers studying the immune response to SARS-CoV-2, is where the repertoires were released. The samples were drawn from two sources: the first 160 participants of the ongoing ImmuneRACE study, and 1,254 subjects contributed by 6 global collaborators. What the research found in general, with its limitations: The amount of clinical and demographic metadata varied by source and participant and was provided uncurated.

The immunoSEQ Assay, a bias-controlled multiplex PCR, was used to amplify TCRbeta CDR3 regions from genomic DNA. Regarding the original processing steps: The number of nucleated cells in each sample was estimated from the amplification of reference gene primers within the assay. To quantify the absolute abundance of each unique TCRbeta CDR3 rearrangement, sequence reads were collapsed and filtered. For each sample, productive Simpson clonality was calculated by taking the square root of Simpson's diversity index across productive rearrangements. Not all clones reach the TCRdb copy of this immuneACCESS table, which keeps in-frame sequences only. Checked studies attribute under half of the gap to unresolved V genes and leave the rest unexplained. That table is the source of V, J and clone size, and D and trimming were worked out from the DNA. The table for this sample lists fewer than 300,000 clones; around 82% of them were counted only once. The ten largest clones take up about 9.1% of the sample.

As concerns this clone: Its antigen remains undetermined. No per-base quality is available; no much larger clone lies one base away.

The trim is 3 bases for V and 8 bases for J, with a gap of 11 bases between the germline ends. According to the germline V gene, CDR1 reads MNHEY and CDR2 reads SVGAGI. From the cysteine through the phenylalanine, the CDR3 covers 13 amino acids. Only the CDR3 region is kept as DNA, spanning 39 bases read in frame from base 1. Whole blood was collected in K2EDTA tubes by collaborating institutions according to the institutions' own protocols. Collaborator samples were shipped for TCRbeta analysis as frozen whole blood, isolated PBMCs, or DNA extracted from either sample type. The sample consisted of peripheral blood. The chain employs TRBV6-5 and TRBJ2-1, and perhaps TRBD1 as D gene, on 6 matching bases. The clonotype originates from a human donor in a cohort sampled during active COVID-19. The base sequence is TGTGCCAGCAGTTATAACAGGGACCATGAGCAGTTCTTC. Its coded protein is CASSYNRDHEQFF.